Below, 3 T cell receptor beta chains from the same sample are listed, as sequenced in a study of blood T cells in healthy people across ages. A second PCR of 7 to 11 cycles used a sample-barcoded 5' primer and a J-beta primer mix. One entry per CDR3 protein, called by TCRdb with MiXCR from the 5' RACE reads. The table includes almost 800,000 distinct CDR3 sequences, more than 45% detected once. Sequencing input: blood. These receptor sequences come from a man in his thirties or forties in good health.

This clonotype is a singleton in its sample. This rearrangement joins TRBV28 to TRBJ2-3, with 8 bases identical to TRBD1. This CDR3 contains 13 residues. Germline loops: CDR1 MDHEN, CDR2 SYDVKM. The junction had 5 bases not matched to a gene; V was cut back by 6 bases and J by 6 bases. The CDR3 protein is CASRTGAIDTQYF. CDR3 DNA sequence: TGTGCCAGCAGGACAGGGGCTATCGATACGCAGTATTTT.

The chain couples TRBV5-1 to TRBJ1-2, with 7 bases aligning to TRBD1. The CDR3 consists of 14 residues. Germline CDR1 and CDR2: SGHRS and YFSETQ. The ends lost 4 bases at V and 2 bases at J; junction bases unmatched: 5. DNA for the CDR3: TGCGCCAGCAGCCCGGGGGACAGCAACTATGGCTACACCTTC. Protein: CASSPGDSNYGYTF.

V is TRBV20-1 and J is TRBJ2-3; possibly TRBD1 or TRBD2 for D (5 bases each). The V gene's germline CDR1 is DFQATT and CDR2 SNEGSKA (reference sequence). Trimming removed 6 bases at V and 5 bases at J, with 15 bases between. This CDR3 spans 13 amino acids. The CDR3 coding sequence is TGCAGTGCCGAACCCGGGACCCGAGATACGCAGTATTTT. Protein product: CSAEPGTRDTQYF.